The source of this TCR beta chain is a study of blood T cell repertoires in COVID-19. The overall study: Sources were T cells, B-cell-depleted T cells, or PBMCs; the material itself was cDNA or gDNA.

From germline, CDR1 is MNHEY and CDR2 SVGEGT. This CDR3 comprises 15 residues. Trimming removed 5 bases from V and 1 base from J, with 15 bases in between. Measured with immunoSEQ multiplex PCR; TCRdb has only the in-frame clones, and not every one. The sample contains fewer than 300,000 clones, over 75% of which appear only once. Two negative PCRs, clearance, or symptom resolution were required of recovered Cohort 3 donors. The TCR comes from a woman in her 30s who had recovered from COVID-19. The chain links TRBV6-2 or TRBV6-3 to TRBJ2-7, with D unclear. Sequencing was performed on PBMCs or T cells enriched from blood (not recorded which). The CDR3 here is CASSTHSSGSYEQYF. The CDR3, as DNA: TGTGCCAGCAGTACCCACTCTTCGGGTTCCTACGAGCAGTACTTC.